This record covers a single TCR beta chain. What this receptor recognizes is not known. Base-call qualities are not available, and no considerably larger clone is one nucleotide away. Deletion took 0 bases off V and 2 bases off J, with a span of 17 bases between the germline ends. Taken from cysteine to phenylalanine, the CDR3 has 17 residues. Just CDR3 DNA is preserved here, 51 bases in frame from base 1. From the germline V gene, CDR1 is SGDLS and CDR2 is YYNGEE. In total, roughly 710 healthy bone marrow donors made up the cohort. At the time of sampling, every cohort member was nominally healthy, though immune exposures that went unrecorded were likely present. The donor tested CMV seropositive, placing the donor among the 250 to 300 seropositive members of the cohort. Each donor provided a peripheral blood sample, and peripheral blood mononuclear cells were used for TCR beta sequencing. The Qiagen DNeasy Blood Extraction Kit was used to extract genomic DNA from the blood cell samples.

This record comes from a study of cytomegalovirus exposure and HLA in healthy donors (dated by TCRdb to the late 2010s). Regarding the complete study: In an earlier analysis of roughly 590 of the donors, 250 to 350 Gb of sequence data and roughly 100 million unique TCR beta sequences from approximately 180 million T cells were reported. Every repertoire in the discovery cohort had been generated on one and the same sequencing platform. The genetic ancestry cluster associated with self-reported Caucasian donors included 81% of the roughly 390 genotyped donors. In the later analysis, no new phenotypic data were used to find candidate immune exposures; instead, reliance was placed on TCR beta sequences and their occurrence across donors. Approximately 300 gigabases of sequencing data and approximately 91 million unique TCR sequences made up an early release that covered 500 to 700 HLA-typed donors. On average, roughly 240,000 unique TCR beta nucleotide sequences were sequenced per donor among about 400 genotyped donors of the cohort, with approximately 18% of those sequences being non-productive. A separate validation cohort of 100 to 150 different subjects was used in addition to the approximately 700-subject first cohort. The study aimed to test whether cataloging public T cell receptors could reveal signatures of past pathogen exposure. To predict cytomegalovirus infection status, the study combined high-throughput TCR immunosequencing, statistical association of individual TCRs with disease status, and machine learning. An earlier analysis of about 620 of the donors applied high-throughput TCR beta sequencing to assess whether each TCR beta V gene segment acted as functional or pseudogenic. Class I and class II HLA loci were covered by the typing at four-digit resolution. In a later genetic analysis, genome-wide SNP genotypes for about 55% of the roughly 700 donors were used, and that subset was treated as a discovery cohort. Donor age, sex, ethnicity and CMV serostatus were compiled together with the repertoire data. The T cell repertoires of under 750 subjects were profiled by immunosequencing and related to cytomegalovirus serostatus. A later analysis re-examined previously published TCR beta repertoires from hundreds of donors and added high-resolution HLA genotyping to investigate patterns of TCR occurrence. Roughly five DR-DQ haplotypes were handled as single units for association and clustering, since linkage in the cohort was strong. Typing coverage differed by locus: A, B, C, DRB1 and DQB1 were typed in roughly 620-640 donors, DQA1 in 522, DPA1 in roughly 590, and DPB1 in 450 to 480.

The receptor library was made with the immunoSEQ multiplex PCR assay. A mixture of 60 forward primers for TCR Vbeta segments and 13 reverse primers for TCR Jbeta segments was used in the multiplex PCR. The CDR3 region of rearranged TCR beta genes was amplified from genomic DNA by a multiplex PCR assay. The Illumina HiSeq System was used to sequence the amplified TCR beta libraries as 87-base-pair reads. The source study handled its data this way. Across the 700 or so repertoires, a later analysis counted 80 million or so unique TCR beta chains, 9.5 million to 12 million of which were shared by at least two donors. Raw reads were error-corrected and collapsed into unique sequences with a nearest-neighbor algorithm that merged closely related sequences to remove PCR and sequencing errors. V, D and J gene segments were assigned by aligning CDR3 sequences to IMGT reference sequences. Each retained sequence needed at least a six-nucleotide match to both a V gene segment and a J gene segment. Rearrangements were classified as productive when the CDR3 lacked stop codons and remained in frame with V and J, and all other rearrangements were classified as non-productive. Following IMGT convention, CDR3 was defined as the stretch from the second conserved V-encoded cysteine up to the conserved J-encoded phenylalanine. In an earlier analysis of 550 to 650 of the donors, sequences lacking an unambiguous match to a single V gene segment were excluded. In an earlier analysis of a few hundred of the donors, a V segment was called functional when productive rearrangements were above 56.7%, and segregating when the standard deviation between donors exceeded 5%. A statistical classification framework was built to diagnose cytomegalovirus status from the catalog of TCR beta chain sequences. V and J gene assignment, in a later analysis, came from comparing TCR nucleotide sequences with IMGT/GENE-DB human TR gene sequences. The TCRdist pipeline was used in a later analysis to assign CDR3 sequences and most-parsimonious VDJ recombination scenarios. In a later analysis, each TCR beta chain was defined by its CDR3 amino acid sequence together with its V-gene family, and reads lacking a unique V-gene family were excluded. As a way to deal with suspected cross-contamination and a sequencing artifact, a later analysis dropped roughly 600 nucleotide sequences that were highly shared and had low generation probability. In a later analysis, a clonal expansion index was calculated for each public chain from normalized within-repertoire ranks of inferred template counts. In a later analysis, generation probabilities were computed with a VDJ recombination model fitted to out-of-frame rearrangements, and the resulting probabilities were checked against IGoR. Hypergeometric tests were used in a later analysis to score TCR-TCR, TCR-HLA and TCR-CMV co-occurrence, with a repertoire-size bias correction applied to the TCR pairs. In a later analysis, false discovery rates were estimated by permuting HLA or CMV assignments 20 times. In a later analysis, co-occurring TCRs were grouped with DBSCAN, and TCRdist sequence similarity was added when clustering was performed within HLA-allele-positive subsets. For co-occurrence clustering, repertoires with fewer than 30,000 or more than 120,000 public chains were excluded, along with a handful of repertoires with anomalous nucleotide sharing. As stored in TCRdb, this immuneACCESS dataset retains in-frame rearrangements with V and J assigned. A fraction of the clones does not appear; measured against another copy, unresolved V genes explain less than half of the discrepancy, and the remainder lacks a known reason. V and J calls and clone size are copied from that table; D and trimming were computed from the DNA. Counted in this sample were 97,000 or so clones; roughly four fifths of them appeared once. 8.5% to 10% of the sample goes to the ten largest clones.

The paper's findings and limits, for the study overall: The authors suggested that the approach could potentially be extended to other disease states and immunological phenotypes. A further reported finding was that TCR beta sequences accurately predicted the HLA-A and HLA-B alleles for most subjects in the first cohort. A later analysis found that most CMV-associated TCR beta chains appeared HLA-restricted, with HLA associations seemingly driven largely by CMV exposure. In an earlier analysis of about 600 of the donors, most TCR beta V segments appeared in productive rearrangements about 90% or about 30% of the time, broadly matching IMGT annotations. The classifier was reported to diagnose cytomegalovirus status with high specificity and sensitivity in both the original and validation cohorts. Across donors, most TCR sequences were observed very rarely, whereas some public TCRs were present in many individuals. In a later analysis, HLA-associated TCR beta chains were found to be more clonally expanded and to have lower generation probabilities than equally common non-associated chains. Sequencing depth was assumed to be roughly uniform across donors in the presence/absence analyses, though that assumption may not hold. Specific HLA alleles were associated with 15,000 to 20,000 TCR beta sequences at a false discovery rate of 0.05 in a later analysis. A later genetic analysis reported fewer N-insertions in productive TCRs among donors in an Asian-associated ancestry cluster than the roughly 690-donor mean. Correlated functional status among segregating V segments might reflect linkage disequilibrium, but an unknown experimental factor could not be ruled out. Assigning TCR associations to individual alleles was difficult when HLA alleles, especially DR and DQ, strongly co-occurred. The cohort was sequenced for TCR beta chains only, and without alpha or paired-chain data the features that could be detected were limited. In a later analysis, several top co-occurrence clusters were reported to appear linked to parvovirus B19, influenza, CMV and Epstein-Barr virus. A few of the identified cytomegalovirus-associated TCR beta chains were confirmed in vitro to be specific for cytomegalovirus antigens. In a later analysis, TCR association rates were found to vary across HLA loci, with the most associated TCRs seen for DRB1 alleles and the fewest for HLA-C alleles. Because the 87-base-pair reads could not distinguish some IMGT-functional V segments, including TRBV6-2 and TRBV6-3, those segments were excluded. V-gene and J-gene trimming of TCR beta chains was associated with a missense DCLRE1C variant in a later genetic analysis, and the association was replicated in an independent cohort. Because counts were too low, seventeen rarely observed V segments, including chromosome 9 orphons, were left out of the earlier analysis of some 600 of the donors. A cluster of highly shared sequence variants was judged likely to be a technical artifact of the sequencing pipeline. A total of about 180 TCR beta chains were listed by the study as associated with cytomegalovirus. Because HLA typing was missing for some donors at each locus, association tests included only the typed subset. CMV serostatus was the only immune exposure information available for the cohort.

The clonotype originates from a male donor in good health and CMV-seropositive. What was sequenced was PBMCs. The chain is encoded by TRBV9 joined to TRBJ1-2; the D gene identity is not certain. The DNA reads as follows: TGTGCCAGCAGCGTAGCCCCAGGCCAATTCAACAACTATGGCTACACCTTC. This codes for CASSVAPGQFNNYGYTF.